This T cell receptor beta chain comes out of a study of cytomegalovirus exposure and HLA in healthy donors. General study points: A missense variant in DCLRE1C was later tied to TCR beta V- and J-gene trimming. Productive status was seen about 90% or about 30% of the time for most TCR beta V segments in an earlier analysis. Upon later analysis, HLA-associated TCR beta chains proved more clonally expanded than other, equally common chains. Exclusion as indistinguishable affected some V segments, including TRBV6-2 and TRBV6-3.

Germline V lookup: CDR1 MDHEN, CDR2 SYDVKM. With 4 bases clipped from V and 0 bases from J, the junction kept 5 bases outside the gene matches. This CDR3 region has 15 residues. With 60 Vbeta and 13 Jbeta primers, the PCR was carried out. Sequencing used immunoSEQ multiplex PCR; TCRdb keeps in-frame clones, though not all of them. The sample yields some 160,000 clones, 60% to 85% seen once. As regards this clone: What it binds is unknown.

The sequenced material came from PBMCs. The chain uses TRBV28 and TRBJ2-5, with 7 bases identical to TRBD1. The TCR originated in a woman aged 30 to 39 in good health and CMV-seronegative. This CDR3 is CASSSGQVNQETQYF. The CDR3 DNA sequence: TGTGCCAGCAGTTCCGGACAGGTAAACCAAGAGACCCAGTACTTC.